This T cell receptor beta chain was sequenced for a study of CD8 T cells in ankylosing spondylitis (dated by TCRdb to the late 2010s). With regard to the full study: The study profiled T cell receptor beta repertoires in healthy donors and ankylosing spondylitis patients to find disease-linked TCR variants. In total, the full study cohort was made up of nearly 110 healthy donors and approximately 24 ankylosing spondylitis patients. Peripheral blood samples were taken, and synovial fluid was additionally collected from ankylosing spondylitis patients. The investigation overall reported the following: The disease-linked clones had a CD8+ phenotype and were found at relatively low frequencies in peripheral blood. Some of the motif variants had been reported before in the synovial fluid and blood of reactive arthritis patients, a finding that suggests common disease-initiation mechanisms. A TCR beta motif of several highly homologous amino acid variants appeared characteristic of blood from ankylosing spondylitis patients. The disease-linked clones were reported to be significantly enriched in matched synovial fluid samples from ankylosing spondylitis patients.

The sequencer was an Illumina HiSeq 2500. Quantitative 5'-RACE with molecular barcodes was used to prepare TCR beta libraries. As for the authors' bioinformatics: A new computational method based on a probabilistic model of VDJ rearrangement was used to identify disease-linked TCR variants. TCRdb reworked the public reads: Q25 trimming with fastp, MiXCR clone assembly, productive beta chains retained. Rows matching on CDR3 protein sequence are summarized as one entry with the most common DNA and genes. For this entry, the V and J calls and clone size follow TCRdb and not the study's own pipeline. A total of about 110,000 distinct CDR3 sequences appear in this sample, 24% of them only once. Roughly an eighth of the sample rests with the top ten. CDR1 and CDR2 (DFQATT, SNEGSKA) derive from the germline V gene (reference sequence). Trimming accounts for 0 bases at V and 8 bases at J, while the number of junction bases matched to no gene is 4. Reading from cysteine to phenylalanine, the CDR3 counts 15 amino acids. The kept DNA is CDR3 alone, 45 bases in frame from the first base.

The sample holds a few counts of this clonotype. What this receptor recognizes is not known. The record has no base qualities; no much larger clone is one base away. Synovial fluid samples were matched to blood samples from the same ankylosing spondylitis patients. The chain is assembled from TRBV20-1 and TRBJ2-1; 13 junctional bases match TRBD2. Sequenced: synovial fluid, either unsorted or a sorted T cell fraction (not recorded which). This TCR was recovered from a male donor with ankylosing spondylitis. The nucleotide sequence reads as follows: TGCAGTGCTAGAGAGACTAGCGGGAGGATGGATGAGCAGTTCTTC. The resulting protein is CSARETSGRMDEQFF.